Listed below are T cell receptor beta chains from one sample, sequenced in a study of shared clonotypes between healthy human individuals. Libraries were prepared by immunoSEQ multiplex PCR; TCRdb keeps only in-frame clonotypes and omits some of them. Here the sample spans millions of clones, approximately 90% being singletons. The sample was naive CD4+ T cells sorted from blood. The receptors originated from a man between 18 and 29 years old in good health. Both conserved end residues are part of each CDR3. A D gene is named only where the DNA matches it firmly. Clone size is shown for a subset of rows, as once, few, many or a class of expanded clone.

j_call,clone_size,v_call,d_call,cdr3_nt,cdr3_aa
TRBJ2-2,-,TRBV5-1,TRBD2,TGCGCCAGCAACCATGGGCGGGAGGGCCGGACCGGGGAGCTGTTTTTT,CASNHGREGRTGELFF
TRBJ2-3,-,TRBV20-1,-,TGCAGTGCTAGAAAGGGAGATACGCAGTATTTT,CSARKGDTQYF
TRBJ1-2,-,TRBV15,-,TGTGCCACCAGCAGAGCCGGGGCAAGGGATAGGGGCTACACCTTC,CATSRAGARDRGYTF
TRBJ2-7,-,TRBV4-1,TRBD2,TGCGCCAGCAGCCAAGATCAGCGGGGGTTTTACGAGCAGTACTTC,CASSQDQRGFYEQYF
TRBJ1-6,-,TRBV7-2,-,TGTGCCAGCAGCTCCCAAAGGGTCGGACAATATAATTCACCCCTCCACTTT,CASSSQRVGQYNSPLHF
TRBJ1-1,-,TRBV20-1,-,TGCAGTGTTCTGCGCGGTGAAGCTTTCTTT,CSVLRGEAFF
TRBJ1-1,few,TRBV18,TRBD1,TGTGCCAGCTCACCACAGGGGGCGGGCACTGAAGCTTTCTTT,CASSPQGAGTEAFF
TRBJ1-1,few,TRBV7-3,-,TGTGCCAGCAGCTTAGTCAGGGACACTGAAGCTTTCTTT,CASSLVRDTEAFF
TRBJ2-2,-,TRBV6-1,TRBD2,TGTGCCAGCAAGCTAGCGGGGGGCACCGGGGAGCTGTTTTTT,CASKLAGGTGELFF
TRBJ1-2,-,TRBV7-2,-,TGTGCCAGCAGCTTAGGACAAGGGGCTTACGGCTACACCTTC,CASSLGQGAYGYTF
TRBJ2-2,-,TRBV30,TRBD2,TGTGCCTGGAGTTTAGCGGGAGGGGACACCGGGGAGCTGTTTTTT,CAWSLAGGDTGELFF
TRBJ2-5,-,TRBV5-6,-,TGTGCCAGCACACCCCTAGGGGGGGCAGGAGAGACCCAGTACTTC,CASTPLGGAGETQYF
TRBJ2-7,-,TRBV7-2,-,TGTGCCAGCAGCTTAACTCTAACCTACGAGCAGTACTTC,CASSLTLTYEQYF
TRBJ1-5,-,TRBV10-3,-,TGTGCCATCAGTGATGGACAGTTGCCCCAGCATTTT,CAISDGQLPQHF
TRBJ2-7,-,TRBV18,-,TGTGCCAGCTCACCATCCCTAGGATCTAGCGAGCAGTACTTC,CASSPSLGSSEQYF
TRBJ2-7,once,TRBV4-2,-,TGTGCCAGCAGCCAAGCAGCCGGGACGCCCACCTACGAGCAGTACTTC,CASSQAAGTPTYEQYF
TRBJ1-5,-,TRBV19,TRBD1,TGTGCCAGTAGGACAGGGCCCGATCAGCCCCAGCATTTT,CASRTGPDQPQHF
TRBJ2-7,once,TRBV10-3,TRBD1,TGTGCCATCAGTCGGGGACAGACATCCTACGAGCAGTACTTC,CAISRGQTSYEQYF
TRBJ1-2,once,TRBV30,-,TGTGCCTGCCCCGGACAGAACTATGGCTACACCTTC,CACPGQNYGYTF
TRBJ1-4,-,TRBV11-2,-,TGTGCCAGCAGGTCTTTTTCCGGGATTGGGGTTGAAAAACTGTTTTTT,CASRSFSGIGVEKLFF
TRBJ2-7,-,TRBV2,TRBD2,TGTGCCAGCAGTGGGGGGACTAGCGGGAGGATCGGACAGTACTTC,CASSGGTSGRIGQYF
TRBJ2-2,-,TRBV5-5,-,TGTGCCAGGACGGGGACTTACGTCAGTCAGAACACCGGGGAGCTGTTTTTT,CARTGTYVSQNTGELFF
TRBJ2-5,-,TRBV2,TRBD1,TGTGCCAGCAGTCAACAGGGGGCGAAGGAGACCCAGTACTTC,CASSQQGAKETQYF
TRBJ2-3,-,TRBV6-8,TRBD2,TGTGCCAGCAGTTACCCCGGGGAGCGGGAGTATACGCAGTATTTT,CASSYPGEREYTQYF
TRBJ1-1,once,TRBV5-1,-,TGCGCCAGCAGCTCAATAGGGGTGAACACTGAAGCTTTCTTT,CASSSIGVNTEAFF
TRBJ2-1,-,TRBV12-5,-,TGTGCTAGTGGTTTGGCCGAGGGTTTTGAGCAGTTCTTC,CASGLAEGFEQFF
TRBJ1-4,-,TRBV19,-,TGTGCCAGTAGTTTATGGGCTAATGAAAAACTGTTTTTT,CASSLWANEKLFF
TRBJ2-5,-,TRBV4-1,TRBD2,TGCGCCAGCAGCCAGACGGGCGGGGGAGAAGAGACCCAGTACTTC,CASSQTGGGEETQYF
TRBJ2-7,-,TRBV14,-,TGTGCCAGCAGCCAAGGAGGCTTACAGGGATTGTTCGGCGAGCAGTACTTC,CASSQGGLQGLFGEQYF
TRBJ1-6,-,TRBV7-9,-,TGTGCCAGCAGCTTAGCGGGAAGGATAGATTCACCCCTCCACTTT,CASSLAGRIDSPLHF
TRBJ1-5,few,TRBV12-5,-,TGTGCTAGTGGTTTGGGCGATGGACGGCCCCAGCATTTT,CASGLGDGRPQHF
TRBJ1-5,-,TRBV11-2,-,TGTGCCAGCAGCTTAGCTCAGGGAAGTCAGCCCCAGCATTTT,CASSLAQGSQPQHF
TRBJ1-6,-,TRBV19,-,TGTGCCAGTAGGGCTGTCTATAATTCACCCCTCCACTTT,CASRAVYNSPLHF
TRBJ2-1,-,TRBV5-1,TRBD2,TGCGCCAGCAGCTTGACAGGACTAGCGGGCTACAATGAGCAGTTCTTC,CASSLTGLAGYNEQFF
TRBJ1-1,-,TRBV5-1,-,TGCGCCAGCCTAGGCAGTCAGGAGGGCACTGAAGCTTTCTTT,CASLGSQEGTEAFF
TRBJ2-7,-,TRBV5-1,-,TGCGCCAGCAGTTTCGGACAGTTTGGGTACTACGAGCAGTACTTC,CASSFGQFGYYEQYF
TRBJ2-7,-,TRBV11-2,-,TGTGCCAGCAGCTTAGATCTGGGTTTCACCTACGAGCAGTACTTC,CASSLDLGFTYEQYF